This TCR beta chain stems from a study of cytomegalovirus exposure and HLA in healthy donors. CDR1 is SGHAT and CDR2 is FQNNGV in the germline V gene. The CDR3 is 16 amino acids. Trimming pared 6 bases from V and 2 bases from J, leaving 20 bases between. Amplification used 60 Vbeta primers and 13 Jbeta primers. The method was immunoSEQ multiplex PCR; TCRdb's version includes in-frame clones alone and lacks a portion of them. Its table lists fewer than 150,000 clones. This TCR came from a woman aged 60-75 years in good health and CMV-seronegative. The chain links TRBV11-2 to TRBJ2-7; tentative D call: TRBD2 (6 bases). The sequenced material came from PBMCs. The CDR3, as DNA: TGTGCCAGCAGGGACTTAATAGGAGGGCAGCCCTACGAGCAGTACTTC. The encoded protein is CASRDLIGGQPYEQYF. Full variable domain (remainder filled in from reference TRBV11-2 and TRBJ2-7): EAGVAQSPRYKIIEKRQSVAFWCNPISGHATLYWYQQILGQGPKLLIQFQNNGVVDDSQLPKDRFSAERLKGVDSTLKIQPAKLEDSAVYLCASRDLIGGQPYEQYFGPGTRLTVT.